This TCR beta chain was sequenced during a study of cytomegalovirus exposure and HLA in healthy donors. The study's findings and limits: Some TCR beta chains (approximately 180 of them) were listed as cytomegalovirus-associated.

This clone was counted a few times. Its matching antigen is unknown. The primer mix had 60 Vbeta and 13 Jbeta primers. TCRdb's copy holds only in-frame clones and misses some; the assay was immunoSEQ multiplex PCR. Altogether about 50,000 clones are present, 72% being singletons, with the ten largest covering around 9.1%. CDR3 size: 12 residues. V shed 7 bases and J shed 5 bases, with 8 bases lying between them. Per germline, CDR1 SNHLY and CDR2 FYNNEI. This TCR derives from a woman aged 50 to 60 in good health and CMV-seronegative. The specimen sequenced was PBMCs. The chain combines TRBV2 with TRBJ1-4, with no clear D. CDR3 DNA: TGTGCCAGCAACCGGGAGAATGAAAAACTGTTTTTT. This translates into CASNRENEKLFF.